The 27 T cell receptor beta chains below were found in one sample sequenced in a study of Ad26.COV2.S vaccination and SARS-CoV-2 variants. Treatment denoted: over 15 received Ad26.COV2.S at low or high dose, single or two shots; a few received placebo; per-sample allocation not given. Sampling occurred on day 63 after the first vaccine or placebo injection. Assay: immunoSEQ multiplex PCR; the TCRdb copy retains only in-frame clones and omits some. The sample records some 300,000 clones, just over 85% being singletons. The specimen was peripheral blood, collected in a trial of Ad26.COV2.S vaccine versus placebo. Receptors originate from a person between 18 and 65 years old who received the Ad26.COV2.S COVID-19 vaccine or a placebo.

This clone has a handful of counts. The V call is TRBV18, the J call TRBJ2-7; D remains ambiguous. V shed 0 bases and J shed 4 bases, with 7 bases lying between them. The CDR3 loop spans 13 amino acids. From germline, CDR1 is KGHSH and CDR2 LQKENI. The CDR3 bases are TGTGCCAGCTCACCACCGAGGCCATACGAGCAGTACTTC. It specifies CASSPPRPYEQYF.

The chain links TRBV5-1 to TRBJ2-3; D ambiguous. Trimming left V 6 bases short and J 0 bases short, with 11 bases between. The CDR3 runs to 14 residues. Germline V lookup: CDR1 SGHRS, CDR2 YFSETQ. DNA for the CDR3: TGCGCCAGCACTCCCCGAACTAGCACAGATACGCAGTATTTT. It is translated as CASTPRTSTDTQYF.

This chain joins TRBV6-6 and TRBJ2-7, with D possibly being TRBD2 (5 bases). V lost 5 bases, J lost 0 bases, and 11 bases lay in between. Germline CDR1 reads MNHNY; CDR2 reads SVGAGI (reference sequence). The CDR3 spans 14 residues. Here the CDR3 reads CASSPSGYSYEQYF. CDR3 nucleotides: TGTGCCAGCAGTCCGAGCGGTTACTCCTACGAGCAGTACTTC.

In this sample, this clone turned up once. The chain uses TRBV5-1 and TRBJ1-2; D might be TRBD1 (6 bases). Deletions cut 1 base from V and 4 bases from J, with 14 bases between. The CDR3 is 15 amino acids. Per germline, CDR1 SGHRS and CDR2 YFSETQ. CDR3 bases: TGCGCCAGCAGCTTGCCTCGGGACACCTCCTATGGCTACACCTTC. Its protein product is CASSLPRDTSYGYTF.

This rearrangement joins TRBV29-1 to TRBJ1-2, with D perhaps TRBD1 (5 bases). The V end was cut by 4 bases, the J end by 8 bases, with 20 bases between. The CDR3 totals 14 residues. Germline CDR1 is SQVTM and CDR2 is ANQGSEA. In nucleotides, the CDR3 is TGCAGCGTTGGCCGGGACCGCGTTTCTGAAGGCTACACCTTC. Translation: CSVGRDRVSEGYTF.

The gene calls are TRBV6-5 and TRBJ1-3, with D possibly TRBD1 on 6 matching bases. The CDR3 is 15 amino acids. The germline V gene has CDR1 MNHEY and CDR2 SVGAGI. The V gene lost 6 bases and the J gene lost 1 base, with 13 bases spanning the gap. In DNA form, the CDR3 reads TGTGCCAGCAGCATAACAGGGAGGTCTGGAAACACCATATATTTT. Residues: CASSITGRSGNTIYF.

J is TRBJ1-2 and V is TRBV19, with D perhaps matching TRBD1 (6 bases). The CDR3 totals 15 residues. In germline, CDR1 is LNHDA, CDR2 SQIVND (reference sequence). The ends were cut back, 4 bases at V and 7 bases at J, with 19 bases in the middle. The CDR3 region has the DNA TGTGCCAGTAGTAACAACAGGGAATTTTTGACTGGCTACACCTTC. The encoded protein is CASSNNREFLTGYTF.

The chain joins TRBV5-4 to TRBJ2-3, with a tentative D call TRBD2 (8 bases). CDR3 length equals 15 residues. The ends were cut back, 6 bases at V and 3 bases at J, with 17 bases in the middle. In germline, CDR1 is SGHNT, CDR2 YYREEE (reference sequence). The CDR3 DNA is TGTGCCAGCACCCCGGGAGGGGGCCTAACAGATACGCAGTATTTT. It encodes CASTPGGGLTDTQYF. Complete variable domain (other parts from reference TRBV5-4 and TRBJ2-3): ETGVTQSPTHLIKTRGQQVTLRCSSQSGHNTVSWYQQALGQGPQFIFQYYREEENGRGNFPPRFSGLQFPNYSSELNVNALELDDSALYLCASTPGGGLTDTQYFGPGTRLTVL.

V gene TRBV2 combines with J gene TRBJ2-3, with TRBD1 as a possible D gene (5 bases). The CDR3 loop spans 15 amino acids. Germline CDR1 and CDR2: SNHLY and FYNNEI. The V end was cut by 4 bases, the J end by 1 base, with 12 bases between. The CDR3 sequence is CASSATDLRTDTQYF. CDR3 coding DNA: TGTGCCAGCAGTGCGACAGATCTCCGCACAGATACGCAGTATTTT.

The table lists this clone with a count of one. V usage is TRBV29-1 and J usage is TRBJ1-1, with D unclear. From germline, CDR1 is SQVTM and CDR2 ANQGSEA. The CDR3 loop spans 15 amino acids. V lost 4 bases, J lost 1 base, and 16 bases lay in between. The chain's CDR3 is CSVVSPGRQNTEAFF. CDR3 sequence (DNA): TGCAGCGTTGTCTCCCCCGGACGGCAGAACACTGAAGCTTTCTTT.

J is TRBJ1-2 and V is TRBV20-1; possibly TRBD1 for D (5 bases). The CDR3 is made up of 11 amino acids. V gave up 5 bases and J gave up 8 bases, with 12 bases separating them. From germline, CDR1 is DFQATT and CDR2 SNEGSKA (reference sequence). The CDR3 DNA sequence: TGCAGTGCTCCCGGGGCGGGGGGCTACACCTTC. Protein: CSAPGAGGYTF.

J is TRBJ2-5 and V is TRBV18; D tentatively fits TRBD1 or TRBD2 (5 bases each). The CDR3 is made up of 14 amino acids. Deletions cut 2 bases from V and 4 bases from J, with 11 bases between. CDR1 is KGHSH, CDR2 LQKENI, per germline. As DNA, the CDR3 is TGTGCCAGCTCACCAGTTAGCGACAGAGAGACCCAGTACTTC. Its translation is CASSPVSDRETQYF. The full variable domain, its missing parts supplied by reference TRBV18 and TRBJ2-5, is NAGVMQNPRHLVRRRGQEARLRCSPMKGHSHVYWYRQLPEEGLKFMVYLQKENIIDESGMPKERFSAEFPKEGPSILRIQQVVRGDSAAYFCASSPVSDRETQYFGPGTRLLVL.

V usage is TRBV18 and J usage is TRBJ1-1, with D perhaps matching TRBD1 (6 bases). The germline gives CDR1 KGHSH, CDR2 LQKENI. The CDR3 contains 14 residues. V was shortened by 2 bases and J by 6 bases, with 13 bases between the two germline ends. The CDR3, as DNA: TGTGCCAGCTCACCAGACAGGCCGCGCTCTGAAGCTTTCTTT. Translated: CASSPDRPRSEAFF.

The chain recombines TRBV19 with TRBJ1-3; D is ambiguous. The V end lost 10 bases, the J end lost 0 bases, and 10 bases lay between the germline ends. Germline V gene sequence: CDR1 LNHDA, CDR2 SQIVND (reference sequence). This CDR3 is built from 13 residues. This chain's CDR3 is CATQINSGNTIYF. CDR3 DNA: TGTGCCACCCAAATCAACTCTGGAAACACCATATATTTT.

This CDR3 is CASSLERAGGPYEQYF. DNA of the CDR3: TGCGCCAGCAGCTTGGAGAGAGCGGGGGGGCCTTACGAGCAGTACTTC. This rearrangement joins TRBV5-1 to TRBJ2-7, with 10 bases fitting TRBD2. The CDR3 sequence is 16 residues long. J was trimmed by 4 bases and V by 0 bases; bases with no gene match: 7. Germline assignment: CDR1 SGHRS and CDR2 YFSETQ.

The chain joins TRBV30 to TRBJ1-1, with D maybe TRBD1 (5 bases). The CDR3 length is 14 residues. From germline, CDR1 is GTSNPN and CDR2 SVGIG (reference sequence). The V end lost 2 bases, the J end lost 5 bases, and 15 bases lay between the germline ends. This CDR3 reads CAWSSRQLRTEAFF. Written as DNA, the CDR3 is TGTGCCTGGAGTTCTAGACAGTTACGGACTGAAGCTTTCTTT.

The V call is TRBV7-2, the J call TRBJ1-5, with D possibly TRBD1 on 5 matching bases. CDR3 size: 13 residues. Germline values: CDR1 SGHTA, CDR2 FQGNSA. Trimming cost V 1 base and J 5 bases, with 6 bases left between them. CDR3 residues: CASSLVRDQPQHF. CDR3 DNA: TGTGCCAGCAGCTTAGTCAGGGATCAGCCCCAGCATTTT. Supplemented by reference TRBV7-2 and TRBJ1-5, the full variable domain reads GAGVSQSPSNKVTEKGKDVELRCDPISGHTALYWYRQSLGQGLEFLIYFQGNSAPDKSGLPSDRFSAERTGGSVSTLTIQRTQQEDSAVYLCASSLVRDQPQHFGDGTRLSIL.

A few counts support this clone. The chain couples TRBV5-1 to TRBJ2-2, with unresolved D. The germline gives CDR1 SGHRS, CDR2 YFSETQ. The CDR3 covers 12 residues. Between the trimmed V and J ends, which lost 1 base and 7 bases, there was a span of 5 bases. Here the CDR3 DNA reads TGCGCCAGCAGCTTGTCTCTCGGGGAGCTGTTTTTT. The encoded protein is CASSLSLGELFF.

The chain carries TRBV10-3 and TRBJ1-5, with D uncertain. Trimming removed 2 bases from V and 11 bases from J, with 7 bases in between. The CDR3 is 11 amino acids. Germline V gene data show CDR1 as ENHRY and CDR2 as SYGVKD. The CDR3 reads CAISEGNTQHF. The CDR3 nucleotides read TGTGCCATCAGTGAGGGAAATACCCAGCATTTT.

The CDR3 coding sequence is TGTGCCAGTAGTATGGAGCGGGGACCCTACGAGCAGTACTTC. Its protein is CASSMERGPYEQYF. The rearrangement joins TRBV19 to TRBJ2-7, with 7 bases that match TRBD2. Trimming took 3 bases from V and 2 from J; bases not matched to a gene: 4. CDR1 is LNHDA and CDR2 is SQIVND in the germline V gene (reference sequence). The CDR3 covers 14 residues.

This clone was detected a few times. The V call is TRBV6-2 or TRBV6-3, the J call TRBJ1-5; tentative D call: TRBD1 (6 bases). CDR1 is MNHEY, CDR2 SVGEGT, per germline. Between the trimmed V and J ends, which lost 4 bases and 7 bases, there was a span of 8 bases. There are 12 residues in the CDR3. The CDR3 nucleotides read TGTGCCAGCAGTTGGGGGCAACAGCCCCAGCATTTT. Translation: CASSWGQQPQHF.

The rearrangement joins TRBV15 to TRBJ1-1, with 8 bases identical to TRBD1. The ends lost 0 bases at V and 0 bases at J; junction bases unmatched: 12. Germline loops: CDR1 LNHNV, CDR2 YYDKDF (reference sequence). This CDR3 contains 19 residues. The CDR3 loop reads CATSREFGQGFTLNTEAFF. The CDR3 DNA reads TGTGCCACCAGCAGAGAGTTTGGACAGGGCTTCACTCTGAACACTGAAGCTTTCTTT.

The V and J genes are TRBV18 and TRBJ1-5; the D gene is possibly TRBD1 (6 bases). The CDR3 has 14 amino acids. CDR1 and CDR2 from the germline V gene are KGHSH and LQKENI. Trimming took off 4 bases at V and 5 bases at J, with 12 bases between the two ends. CDR3 loop: CASSQASGDQPQHF. The DNA of the CDR3 is TGTGCCAGCTCACAGGCATCAGGGGATCAGCCCCAGCATTTT.

V is TRBV4-3 and J is TRBJ2-1; the D is unclear. Germline V lookup: CDR1 LGHNA, CDR2 YSLEER. The CDR3 consists of 13 residues. V was trimmed by 0 bases and J by 10 bases, leaving 10 bases between them. This CDR3 is CASSQEGYGEQFF. DNA for the CDR3: TGCGCCAGCAGCCAAGAAGGATATGGGGAGCAGTTCTTC.

The V gene is TRBV4-2, the J gene TRBJ1-4, with D tentatively TRBD1 (6 bases). The CDR3 runs 15 residues. Germline-derived CDR1 and CDR2 are LGHNA and YNFKEQ. With 0 bases removed from V and 8 bases from J, the gap between germline ends came to 13 bases. Here the CDR3 reads CASSQEGAPGEKLFF. DNA for the CDR3: TGTGCCAGCAGCCAAGAGGGGGCGCCGGGAGAAAAACTGTTTTTT.

The J gene is TRBJ2-2, the V gene TRBV7-2; 9 bases match TRBD2. The CDR3 extends over 16 amino acids. The germline V gene has CDR1 SGHTA and CDR2 FQGNSA. Trimming at V came to 8 bases and at J to 5 bases, leaving 12 bases not matched to a gene. CDR3 loop: CASSIGGGALTGELFF. DNA of the CDR3: TGTGCCAGCTCCATAGGCGGGGGGGCTCTGACCGGGGAGCTGTTTTTT.

This rearrangement joins TRBV18 to TRBJ1-1, with D perhaps TRBD1 (5 bases). The V end was cut by 4 bases, the J end by 4 bases, with 13 bases between. The CDR3 spans 14 residues. Germline CDR1 is KGHSH and CDR2 is LQKENI. The CDR3 region has the DNA TGTGCCAGCTCACGGGAGGGGCTGGGCACTGAAGCTTTCTTT. Amino acids: CASSREGLGTEAFF.